This TCR beta chain was sequenced in a study of early T cells in non-severe SARS-CoV-2 infection. Study background: Sequencing targeted bulk RNA from unsorted whole blood, leaving chains unpaired.

Individual cDNA molecules received unique molecular identifiers during library preparation. TCRdb recomputed calls from the 5' RACE reads with MiXCR, one row per CDR3 protein. The table includes 25,000 to 35,000 distinct CDR3 sequences, about 5.7% detected once. This CDR3 comprises 17 residues. Unmatched junction bases numbered 5, after V lost 4 bases and J lost 3 bases. The germline CDR1 and CDR2 sequences are SGHNT and YYREEE (reference sequence). This clonotype was found many times. The specimen sequenced was whole blood. The chain joins TRBV5-4 to TRBJ2-2; 14 bases are a match to TRBD2. The source is an adult who was a healthcare worker with PCR-confirmed SARS-CoV-2 infection or an uninfected control (not recorded which). The CDR3 nucleotides are TGTGCCAGCAGCACCGGGGGACTAGCGGGGGACACCGGGGAGCTGTTTTTT. It yields the protein CASSTGGLAGDTGELFF.